This TCR beta chain came from a study of long-term antiretroviral therapy in people with HIV. To note about this clone: The antigen remains undetermined.

V was cut by 5 bases and J by 3 bases, with 17 bases left in between. Germline CDR1 and CDR2: SGHVS and FQNEAQ. CDR3 size: 16 residues. General observations from the study: Post-ART samples showed increased diversity that remained below transplant donor control levels.

With survey level as its setting, the immunoSEQ assay was v3.0. Sequencing was performed with immunoSEQ multiplex PCR; in TCRdb, only in-frame clones are kept and a portion is missing. The top ten clones hold approximately 3% of a sample with more than 30,000 clones, roughly 80% of them seen once. This TCR was recovered from a man in his late teens or twenties with HIV. V usage is TRBV7-8 and J usage is TRBJ1-5, with a possible D match to TRBD1 (5 bases). Here the sequenced sample was unsorted PBMCs, taken 1.9 years after starting antiretroviral therapy. The CDR3 nucleotides read TGTGCCAGCAGCCCCTTCCAGGGAATGGCCAATCAGCCCCAGCATTTT. This encodes CASSPFQGMANQPQHF.